The present T cell receptor (beta chain) was sequenced within a study of blood T cell repertoires in COVID-19. The wider study: PBMCs, B-cell-depleted T cells, or T cells were the source of the cDNA or gDNA that made up the material.

Produced via immunoSEQ multiplex PCR; TCRdb's table is partial and in-frame only. The sample has about 360,000 clones, about 87% seen once. V was shortened by 0 bases and J by 6 bases, with 11 bases between the two germline ends. Germline-derived CDR1 and CDR2 are GTSNPN and SVGIG (reference sequence). The CDR3 spans 13 residues. Donors in Cohort 3 who had recovered were those with two negative PCRs, healthcare professional clearance, or resolution of their symptoms. This chain uses TRBV30 with TRBJ1-1, with unresolved D. The TCR comes from a man aged 30-40 years who had recovered from COVID-19. The sample taken for sequencing was PBMCs or T cells enriched from blood (not recorded which). This chain's CDR3 is CAWSVRVFAEAFF. CDR3 DNA sequence: TGTGCCTGGAGTGTACGGGTTTTCGCTGAAGCTTTCTTT.